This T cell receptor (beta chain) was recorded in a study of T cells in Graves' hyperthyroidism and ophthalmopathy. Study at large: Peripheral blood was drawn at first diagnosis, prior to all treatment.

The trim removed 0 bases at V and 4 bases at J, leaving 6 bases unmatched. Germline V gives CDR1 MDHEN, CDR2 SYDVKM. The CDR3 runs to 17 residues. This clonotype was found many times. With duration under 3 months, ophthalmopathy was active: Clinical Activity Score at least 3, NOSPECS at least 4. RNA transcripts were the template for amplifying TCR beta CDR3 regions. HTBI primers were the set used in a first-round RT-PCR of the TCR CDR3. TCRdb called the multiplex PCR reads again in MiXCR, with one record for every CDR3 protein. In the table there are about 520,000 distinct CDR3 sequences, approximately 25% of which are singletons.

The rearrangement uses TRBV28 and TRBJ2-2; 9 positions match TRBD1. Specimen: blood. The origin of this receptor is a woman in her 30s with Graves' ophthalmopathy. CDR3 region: CASSLWLGQGSTGELFF. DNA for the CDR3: TGTGCCAGCAGTTTATGGCTTGGACAGGGGAGCACCGGGGAGCTGTTTTTT.